Presented here are 25 T cell receptor beta chains from one specimen sequenced in a study of PD-L1 blockade in urothelial cancer. This table comes from immunoSEQ multiplex PCR, and its TCRdb copy is limited to in-frame clones, with some not included. The repertoire holds roughly 29,000 clones, roughly 80% seen once, with roughly 2.1% in the top ten. The specimen comprised PBMCs, sampled around atezolizumab (anti-PD-L1) treatment. The source is a man aged 50-60 years with urothelial cancer.

This chain uses TRBV5-4 with TRBJ1-2; no reliable D call. Germline V gene data show CDR1 as SGHNT and CDR2 as YYREEE (reference sequence). CDR3 size: 12 residues. The ends were cut back, 2 bases at V and 13 bases at J, with 15 bases in the middle. CDR3 bases: TGTGCCAGCAGCTTCCGAAGGCAGGTGTCCACCTTC. It specifies CASSFRRQVSTF. Combining the CDR3 with reference TRBV5-4 and TRBJ1-2 gives the whole variable domain ETGVTQSPTHLIKTRGQQVTLRCSSQSGHNTVSWYQQALGQGPQFIFQYYREEENGRGNFPPRFSGLQFPNYSSELNVNALELDDSALYLCASSFRRQVSTFGSGTRLTVV.

This clone has just one count. V and J are TRBV28 and TRBJ1-2, with 8 positions matching TRBD1. The CDR3 is made up of 15 amino acids. Losses at the gene ends were 7 bases for V and 2 bases for J; bases not matched to a gene: 9. Germline lookup yields CDR1 MDHEN and CDR2 SYDVKM. CDR3 in amino acids: CASKSTGARNYGYTF. In DNA form, the CDR3 reads TGTGCCAGCAAATCGACAGGGGCCCGGAACTATGGCTACACCTTC.

This chain connects TRBV19 to TRBJ2-6; possible D gene TRBD2, 6 bases. In germline, CDR1 is LNHDA, CDR2 SQIVND (reference sequence). The CDR3 spans 15 residues. Trimming removed 2 bases at V and 2 bases at J, with 7 bases between. CDR3: CASSIWGAGANVLTF. The CDR3 region has the DNA TGTGCCAGTAGTATATGGGGGGCTGGGGCCAACGTCCTGACTTTC. The whole variable domain, remainder taken from reference TRBV19 and TRBJ2-6, is DGGITQSPKYLFRKEGQNVTLSCEQNLNHDAMYWYRQDPGQGLRLIYYSQIVNDFQKGDIAEGYSVSREKKESFPLTVTSAQKNPTAFYLCASSIWGAGANVLTFGAGSRLTVL.

As DNA, the CDR3 is TGTGCCAGCAGTGGGACAGCGTACGAGCAGTACTTC. It encodes CASSGTAYEQYF. The chain is built from TRBV6-1 and TRBJ2-7, with a possible D match to TRBD1 (6 bases). CDR3 length: 12 residues. The V end was cut by 4 bases, the J end by 4 bases, with 8 bases between. Germline CDR1 MNHNS, CDR2 SASEGT.

For the CDR3, the DNA is TGTGCCAGCAGTTACGCGGGACGGCCCTATGGCTACACCTTC. Translated, it gives CASSYAGRPYGYTF. The rearrangement joins TRBV6-5 to TRBJ1-2, with a tentative D call TRBD1 (5 bases). Germline V gene data show CDR1 as MNHEY and CDR2 as SVGAGI. Trimming removed 2 bases at V and 4 bases at J, with 11 bases between. This CDR3 comprises 14 residues.

The rearrangement joins TRBV2 to TRBJ1-2, with D possibly TRBD1 on 5 matching bases. The CDR3 sequence is 12 residues long. Germline V gene sequence: CDR1 SNHLY, CDR2 FYNNEI. V was shortened by 11 bases and J by 3 bases, with 13 bases between the two germline ends. Here the CDR3 reads CACRGDDYGYTF. As DNA, the CDR3 is TGTGCCTGCCGGGGGGATGACTATGGCTACACCTTC.

This clone was counted only a few times. J is TRBJ2-1 and V is TRBV6-1; perhaps TRBD2 as D (6 bases). V lost 7 bases and J 4 bases, leaving 14 bases between the germline ends. CDR3 size: 14 residues. Germline V gene lookup returns CDR1 MNHNS and CDR2 SASEGT. The CDR3 reads CASTPRDLYNEQFF. The DNA of the CDR3 is TGTGCCAGCACCCCCCGGGACTTGTACAATGAGCAGTTCTTC.

The gene calls are TRBV7-9 and TRBJ2-5, with 9 bases matching TRBD1. Germline assignment: CDR1 SEHNR and CDR2 FQNEAQ (reference sequence). There are 15 residues in the CDR3. The ends lost 5 bases at V and 0 bases at J; junction bases unmatched: 4. The CDR3 loop is CASSQTGGHQETQYF. As DNA, the CDR3 is TGTGCCAGCAGCCAGACAGGGGGACACCAAGAGACCCAGTACTTC.

CDR3 sequence reads: CASSLGTHNTEAFF. As DNA, the CDR3 is TGTGCCAGCAGCTTGGGGACACACAACACTGAAGCTTTCTTT. The chain combines TRBV5-5 with TRBJ1-1; D may be TRBD1 (5 bases). The CDR3 is made up of 14 amino acids. Germline CDR1 and CDR2: SGHKS and YYEKEE (reference sequence). Deletions cut 0 bases from V and 2 bases from J, with 8 bases between.

The chain couples TRBV4-2 to TRBJ2-3; 8 nucleotides agree with TRBD2. CDR3 length: 16 residues. J gave up 2 bases and V 1 base, and 5 bases lay outside the gene matches. Germline V CDR1 and CDR2: LGHNA, YNFKEQ. The CDR3 sequence: CASSQGVAGNTDTQYF. CDR3 DNA sequence: TGTGCCAGCAGCCAAGGGGTAGCGGGAAACACAGATACGCAGTATTTT.

This chain links TRBV4-2 with TRBJ1-2; 10 bases are a match to TRBD1. With 3 bases clipped from V and 8 bases from J, the junction kept 6 bases outside the gene matches. The CDR3 extends over 14 amino acids. From germline, CDR1 is LGHNA and CDR2 YNFKEQ. CDR3 bases: TGTGCCAGCAGCCACCCGGGACAGGGGCCCGGCTACACCTTC. Amino acids: CASSHPGQGPGYTF.

This rearrangement joins TRBV11-2 to TRBJ1-5; no firm D call. V was clipped by 5 bases and J by 3 bases, with 11 bases between them. The CDR3 is 14 amino acids. Germline lookup yields CDR1 SGHAT and CDR2 FQNNGV. The CDR3 sequence is CASSPQEVNQPQHF. In DNA form, the CDR3 reads TGTGCCAGCAGCCCCCAGGAGGTCAATCAGCCCCAGCATTTT.

V gene TRBV5-5 combines with J gene TRBJ2-7; a possible D gene is TRBD1 (5 bases). Germline CDR1 and CDR2: SGHKS and YYEKEE (reference sequence). This CDR3 contains 13 residues. The V end was cut by 1 base, the J end by 2 bases, with 7 bases between. CDR3 sequence reads: CASSLQGAYEQYF. The DNA for the CDR3 is TGTGCCAGCAGCTTGCAGGGTGCCTACGAGCAGTACTTC.

The chain links TRBV5-1 to TRBJ1-1, with D perhaps TRBD1 (5 bases). V was trimmed by 0 bases and J by 1 base, leaving 10 bases between them. The germline V gene has CDR1 SGHRS and CDR2 YFSETQ. This CDR3 comprises 15 residues. The CDR3 DNA sequence: TGCGCCAGCAGCTTGGACGGGACTGGGAACACTGAAGCTTTCTTT. As protein: CASSLDGTGNTEAFF.

This clone was detected once. The chain carries TRBV4-2 and TRBJ1-2; D unresolved. This CDR3 is 13 amino acids long. Trimming took 0 bases from V and 6 from J, leaving 8 bases between them. The germline gives CDR1 LGHNA, CDR2 YNFKEQ. This CDR3 is CASSQERLNGYTF. The CDR3 DNA is TGTGCCAGCAGCCAAGAGAGGTTGAATGGCTACACCTTC.

The chain joins TRBV11-2 to TRBJ2-1; weak D call: TRBD1 (6 bases). The V and J ends lost 3 bases and 15 bases respectively, with 18 bases between them. Germline V gene lookup returns CDR1 SGHAT and CDR2 FQNNGV. The CDR3 is 13 residues long. CDR3 DNA sequence: TGTGCCAGCAGCTTTACATTTAGACAGGATACGTTCTTC. As protein: CASSFTFRQDTFF.

The chain's CDR3 is CASSFGSGGRGETQYF. The DNA for the CDR3 is TGTGCCAGCAGTTTCGGTAGCGGGGGGCGGGGGGAGACCCAGTACTTC. V usage is TRBV27 and J usage is TRBJ2-5, with 10 bases fitting TRBD2. Germline V gene data show CDR1 as MNHEY and CDR2 as SMNVEV (reference sequence). V shed 3 bases and J 5 bases; nucleotides not matched to a gene: 9. The CDR3 sequence is 16 residues long.

Details on this clone: The junction departs from the called germline gene at one end, perhaps through a read error. The V and J genes are TRBV18 and TRBJ1-3; tentatively, D is TRBD1 (5 bases). CDR1 KGHSH and CDR2 LQKENI come from the germline V gene. The CDR3 is 13 residues long. The CDR3, as DNA: TGTGCCAGCTCACCAGCGTCAGATGGGGCCAGAGCCTTT. Translation gives CASSPASDGARAF. The full variable domain, in which reference TRBV18 and TRBJ1-3 provide the parts outside the CDR3, is NAGVMQNPRHLVRRRGQEARLRCSPMKGHSHVYWYRQLPEEGLKFMVYLQKENIIDESGMPKERFSAEFPKEGPSILRIQQVVRGDSAAYFCASSPASDGARAFGEGSWLTVV.

In this sample, this clone turned up once. The V and J genes are TRBV27 and TRBJ2-5; 9 nucleotides agree with TRBD2. The V gene end was trimmed by 5 bases and the J gene end by 3 bases; junction bases not matched to a gene: 7. The germline V gene has CDR1 MNHEY and CDR2 SMNVEV (reference sequence). This CDR3 has 15 residues. As DNA, the CDR3 is TGTGCCAGCAGTCCCCTGACTAGCGGAAAAGAGACCCAGTACTTC. As protein: CASSPLTSGKETQYF.

This clone occurred once. The genes are TRBV10-3 and TRBJ1-1, with D perhaps TRBD1 (6 bases). The germline CDR1 and CDR2 sequences are ENHRY and SYGVKD. The V gene lost 10 bases and the J gene lost 6 bases, with 15 bases spanning the gap. CDR3 length equals 12 residues. CDR3 protein: CATGHLGPEAFF. The DNA for the CDR3 is TGTGCCACGGGACATTTAGGACCTGAAGCTTTCTTT.

The chain links TRBV5-1 to TRBJ2-3, with 11 bases lining up with TRBD2. This CDR3 is built from 16 residues. Germline V lookup: CDR1 SGHRS, CDR2 YFSETQ. The J segment lost 0 bases and the V segment lost 8 bases, leaving 8 bases of the junction unmatched. Written as DNA, the CDR3 is TGCGCCAGGCCCTGTAGCGGGGGGGATAGCACAGATACGCAGTATTTT. Amino acids: CARPCSGGDSTDTQYF.

This CDR3 reads CASRGTGNSPLHF. CDR3 nucleotide sequence: TGTGCCAGCAGGGGGACAGGGAACTCACCCCTCCACTTT. The chain joins TRBV9 to TRBJ1-6, with 9 bases identical to TRBD1. CDR1 SGDLS and CDR2 YYNGEE come from the germline V gene. The CDR3 consists of 13 residues. V shed 5 bases, J shed 10 bases, and the junction held 4 bases outside the gene matches.

The V and J genes are TRBV29-1 and TRBJ1-2; a weak D match, TRBD1 (5 bases). From germline, CDR1 is SQVTM and CDR2 ANQGSEA. The CDR3 extends over 13 amino acids. V dropped 7 bases and J dropped 7 bases, with 19 bases sitting between them. The CDR3 DNA is TGCAGCGCCGGCGAAAGGGACTATGGTGGCTACACCTTC. Translating gives CSAGERDYGGYTF.

The V gene is TRBV27, the J gene TRBJ1-2; 8 bases are shared with TRBD1. The junction had 7 bases not matched to a gene; V was cut back by 6 bases and J by 4 bases. CDR1 and CDR2 (germline): MNHEY, SMNVEV (reference sequence). The CDR3 contains 14 residues. The CDR3 reads CASSTGTGGYGYTF. The CDR3 DNA follows: TGTGCCAGCAGCACCGGGACAGGCGGCTATGGCTACACCTTC.

The chain recombines TRBV6-1 with TRBJ1-2; 9 bases line up with TRBD1. The CDR3 length is 13 residues. The V and J ends lost 6 bases and 8 bases, in that order; junction bases with no gene match: 7. Germline V gene lookup returns CDR1 MNHNS and CDR2 SASEGT. The CDR3 reads CASRGDRVRGYTF. DNA for the CDR3: TGTGCCAGCAGGGGGGACAGGGTACGGGGCTACACCTTC.